Ten or more counts support the clone carrying this T cell receptor beta chain. What it recognizes is unknown. This sample is part of a study of early T cells in non-severe SARS-CoV-2 infection. One entry per CDR3 protein, called by TCRdb with MiXCR from the 5' RACE reads. The sample yields 25,000 to 35,000 distinct CDR3 sequences, 5% to 6.5% seen once. The germline gives CDR1 LGHDT, CDR2 YNNKEL (reference sequence). This CDR3 comprises 14 residues. V was clipped by 2 bases and J by 2 bases, with 9 bases between them. Study findings and constraints: A preference for anti-spike CD8 responses marked VDJdb matching, which missed private and CD4 specificities.

This sequence originates from an adult who was a healthcare worker with PCR-confirmed SARS-CoV-2 infection or an uninfected control (not recorded which). The gene calls are TRBV3-1 and TRBJ2-5; a possible D gene is TRBD1 (5 bases). The specimen comprised whole blood, sampled at baseline. CDR3 loop: CASSQNKGQETQYF. The CDR3, as DNA: TGTGCCAGCAGCCAAAATAAGGGGCAAGAGACCCAGTACTTC.